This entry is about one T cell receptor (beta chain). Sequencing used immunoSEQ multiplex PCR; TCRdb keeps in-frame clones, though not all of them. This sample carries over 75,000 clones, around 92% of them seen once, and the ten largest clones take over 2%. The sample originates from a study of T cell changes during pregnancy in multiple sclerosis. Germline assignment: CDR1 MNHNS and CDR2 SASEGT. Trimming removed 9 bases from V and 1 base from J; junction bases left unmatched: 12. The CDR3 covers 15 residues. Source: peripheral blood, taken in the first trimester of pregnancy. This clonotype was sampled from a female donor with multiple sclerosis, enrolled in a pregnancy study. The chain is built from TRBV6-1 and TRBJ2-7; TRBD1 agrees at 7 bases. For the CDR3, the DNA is TGTGCCAGTGCTTTACTAGGGGACAGTTCCTACGAGCAGTACTTC. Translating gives CASALLGDSSYEQYF.